One sample yielded the 27 T cell receptor beta chains listed below, sequenced in a study of T cells in Graves' hyperthyroidism and ophthalmopathy. RNA transcripts yielded amplified TCR beta CDR3 regions. The HTBI primer set was used in a first-round RT-PCR of the TCR CDR3. TCRdb redid the calling of the multiplex PCR reads with MiXCR, one entry per CDR3 protein. The sample includes about 590,000 distinct CDR3 sequences, approximately 14% seen only once; the top ten take 6.5% to 8%. The sequenced material came from blood. Receptor source: a young woman with Graves' hyperthyroidism.

A note on this clonotype: A read error may produce the germline difference seen at one junction end. CDR3 in amino acids: CASSYPGGSDYQPQHF. In DNA, the CDR3 is TGTGCTAGCAGTTACCCCGGTGGCAGTGACTATCAGCCCCAGCATTTT. The chain couples TRBV6-2 or TRBV6-3 to TRBJ1-5; unclear D gene. The germline V gene has CDR1 MNHEY and CDR2 SVGEGT. This CDR3 region has 16 residues.

This clonotype was counted only a few times. This chain uses TRBV6-5 with TRBJ2-2; 9 bases are a match to TRBD1. This CDR3 contains 16 residues. Losses at the gene ends were 0 bases for V and 5 bases for J; bases not matched to a gene: 4. From germline, CDR1 is MNHEY and CDR2 SVGAGI. CDR3 bases: TGTGCCAGCAGTTACTCCGGGACAGGGAGAACCGGGGAGCTGTTTTTT. Residues: CASSYSGTGRTGELFF.

This clonotype was detected only once. For the CDR3, the DNA is TGTGCCACCAGCGGAGGGACTAGCGGGAGGGGCACAGATACGCAGTATTTT. Translated: CATSGGTSGRGTDTQYF. This chain uses TRBV15 with TRBJ2-3, with TRBD2 matching 16 bases. J gave up 1 base and V 5 bases, and 3 bases lay outside the gene matches. CDR3 length equals 17 residues. Germline V CDR1 and CDR2: LNHNV, YYDKDF (reference sequence).

The chain is built from TRBV11-3 and TRBJ2-1; no firm D call. The CDR3 totals 13 residues. Trimming shortened V by 2 bases and J by 9 bases, and 11 bases separated the two germline ends. Germline assignment: CDR1 SGHNT and CDR2 YENEEA. The CDR3 here is CASSLFPSFEQFF. CDR3 bases: TGTGCCAGCAGCTTATTCCCAAGCTTTGAGCAGTTCTTC.

The chain employs TRBV19 and TRBJ2-3; the match to TRBD2 covers 9 bases. Germline V lookup: CDR1 LNHDA, CDR2 SQIVND (reference sequence). This CDR3 region has 15 residues. The V and J ends lost 5 bases and 8 bases, in that order; junction bases with no gene match: 11. The CDR3 DNA is TGTGCCAGTAGTTCGGCGGGAGGGCCGATCCGTACGCAGTATTTT. Protein sequence: CASSSAGGPIRTQYF.

In this sample, this clonotype turned up many times. The chain carries TRBV30 and TRBJ2-3; 7 nucleotides match TRBD2. CDR1 and CDR2 (germline): GTSNPN, SVGIG (reference sequence). Losses at the gene ends were 1 base for V and 4 bases for J; bases not matched to a gene: 8. The CDR3 spans 15 residues. The CDR3 loop is CAWSAGRESADTQYF. The CDR3, as DNA: TGTGCCTGGAGTGCCGGGCGGGAGAGTGCAGATACGCAGTATTTT. Filled out from reference TRBV30 and TRBJ2-3, the complete variable domain reads SQTIHQWPATLVQPVGSPLSLECTVEGTSNPNLYWYRQAAGRGLQLLFYSVGIGQISSEVPQNLSASRPQDRQFILSSKKLLLSDSGFYLCAWSAGRESADTQYFGPGTRLTVL.

This clonotype was recorded many times. The chain joins TRBV12-3 or TRBV12-4 to TRBJ2-1, with D possibly TRBD2 on 6 matching bases. The CDR3 length is 15 residues. The ends were cut back, 6 bases at V and 8 bases at J, with 20 bases in the middle. CDR3 in amino acids: CASSIPRLAWYEQFF. The CDR3 DNA sequence: TGTGCCAGCAGCATTCCACGTCTAGCGTGGTATGAGCAGTTCTTC.

Of note for this clonotype: An end of the junction differs from the germline gene, which may be a read error. CDR3 bases: TGTGCCAGCAGTGAGAAATTGACTAGCGGGGCCGTGGTGAGGTCCTCCGAGCAGTACTTC. As protein: CASSEKLTSGAVVRSSEQYF. V usage is TRBV2 and J usage is TRBJ2-7; 11 bases match TRBD2. The CDR3 is 20 amino acids. CDR1 and CDR2 from the germline V gene are SNHLY and FYNNEI. Full variable domain (missing parts from reference TRBV2 and TRBJ2-7): EPEVTQTPSHQVTQMGQEVILRCVPISNHLYFYWYRQILGQKVEFLVSFYNNEISEKSEIFDDQFSVERPDGSNFTLKIRSTKLEDSAMYFCASSEKLTSGAVVRSSEQYFGPGTRLTVT.

In this sample, this clonotype turned up a few times. This chain uses TRBV18 with TRBJ2-7; D may match TRBD1 or TRBD2 (5 bases each). Germline CDR1 is KGHSH and CDR2 is LQKENI. V shed 3 bases and J shed 3 bases, with 15 bases lying between them. The CDR3 has 15 amino acids. The CDR3 region is CASSPGTTVLYEQYF. The CDR3, as DNA: TGTGCCAGCTCACCGGGGACGACAGTCCTCTACGAGCAGTACTTC.

The rearrangement links TRBV19 to TRBJ2-2; no clear D. Trimming removed 4 bases at V and 7 bases at J, with 4 bases between. This CDR3 comprises 11 residues. Germline CDR1 is LNHDA and CDR2 is SQIVND (reference sequence). The CDR3 bases are TGTGCCAGTAGTAGTATCGGGGAGCTGTTTTTT. This encodes CASSSIGELFF.

This chain links TRBV3-1 with TRBJ2-2; D tentatively reads TRBD1 or TRBD2 (6 bases each). The V and J ends lost 3 bases and 7 bases respectively, with 12 bases between them. The CDR3 is 14 residues long. Looked up from germline, CDR1 is LGHDT and CDR2 is YNNKEL (reference sequence). CDR3 in amino acids: CASSQLGGGGELFF. CDR3 DNA sequence: TGTGCCAGCAGCCAGCTGGGGGGCGGCGGGGAGCTGTTTTTT. Full variable domain (missing parts from reference TRBV3-1 and TRBJ2-2): DTAVSQTPKYLVTQMGNDKSIKCEQNLGHDTMYWYKQDSKKFLKIMFSYNNKELIINETVPNRFSPKSPDKAHLNLHINSLELGDSAVYFCASSQLGGGGELFFGEGSRLTVL.

This clonotype was counted at least ten times. The chain combines TRBV12-5 with TRBJ2-1, with a weak D call TRBD2 (6 bases). Germline CDR1 and CDR2: LGHNT and FRNRAP. CDR3 length: 19 residues. Trimming shortened V by 1 base and J by 1 base, and 20 bases separated the two germline ends. CDR3 sequence reads: CASGLGRATYFTSYNEQFF. As DNA, the CDR3 is TGTGCTAGTGGTTTGGGGAGGGCAACTTACTTCACATCCTACAATGAGCAGTTCTTC. Combining the CDR3 with reference TRBV12-5 and TRBJ2-1 gives the whole variable domain DARVTQTPRHKVTEMGQEVTMRCQPILGHNTVFWYRQTMMQGLELLAYFRNRAPLDDSGMPKDRFSAEMPDATLATLKIQPSEPRDSAVYFCASGLGRATYFTSYNEQFFGPGTRLTVL.

The sample holds many counts of this clonotype. The rearrangement uses TRBV7-9 and TRBJ1-2; D gene unclear. The CDR3 is 14 amino acids. Trimming cost V 2 bases and J 2 bases, with 9 bases left between them. The germline V gene has CDR1 SEHNR and CDR2 FQNEAQ (reference sequence). CDR3 DNA: TGTGCCAGCAGCTTACGCACCGAAAACTATGGCTACACCTTC. Translated: CASSLRTENYGYTF.

Many counts were recorded for this clonotype. This chain connects TRBV20-1 to TRBJ2-7, with TRBD2 matching 8 bases. Germline V gene sequence: CDR1 DFQATT, CDR2 SNEGSKA (reference sequence). V shed 0 bases, J shed 7 bases, and the junction held 11 bases outside the gene matches. This CDR3 is 15 amino acids long. For the CDR3, the DNA is TGCAGTGCTAGAGAGTTAAGCGGGAGTTACCAGGAGCAGTACTTC. It encodes CSARELSGSYQEQYF.

This clonotype was picked up one time. A read error is possible here, since a much larger clone lies one base away. J is TRBJ1-4 and V is TRBV20-1, with 11 bases that match TRBD1. From germline, CDR1 is DFQATT and CDR2 SNEGSKA (reference sequence). Trimming at V came to 6 bases and at J to 7 bases, leaving 4 bases not matched to a gene. The CDR3 runs 13 residues. CDR3 amino acids: CSARDRGGEKLFF. CDR3 nucleotide sequence: TGCAGTGCAAGGGACAGGGGGGGTGAAAAACTGTTTTTT.

This clonotype showed up many times. The chain's CDR3 is CAWSVGTEAFF. The CDR3 coding sequence is TGTGCCTGGAGTGTAGGCACTGAAGCTTTCTTT. This chain connects TRBV30 to TRBJ1-1; no definite D call. The CDR3 totals 11 residues. Per germline, CDR1 GTSNPN and CDR2 SVGIG (reference sequence). Deletions cut 0 bases from V and 4 bases from J, with 3 bases between.

This clonotype came up once. Germline and junction disagree at one end, which may indicate a read error. V and J are TRBV5-5 and TRBJ2-7, with a tentative D call TRBD2 (5 bases). Germline CDR1 and CDR2: SGHKS and YYEKEE (reference sequence). This CDR3 has 14 residues. The CDR3 sequence: CASSHLFGSYEQYF. DNA for the CDR3: TGCGCCAGCAGCCATCTCTTTGGGAGCTACGAGCAGTACTTC.

The rearrangement uses TRBV4-3 and TRBJ2-4, with D tentatively TRBD2 (6 bases). The V gene lost 0 bases and the J gene lost 1 base, with 10 bases spanning the gap. There are 16 residues in the CDR3. CDR1 is LGHNA and CDR2 is YSLEER in the germline V gene. CDR3 loop: CASSQDDGSAKNIQYF. CDR3 nucleotide sequence: TGCGCCAGCAGCCAAGATGACGGGAGCGCCAAAAACATTCAGTACTTC.

There are a few counts of this clonotype. CDR3 protein: CASSETGTHGYTF. In nucleotides, the CDR3 is TGTGCCAGCAGCGAGACAGGGACCCATGGCTACACCTTC. The rearrangement joins TRBV12-3 or TRBV12-4 to TRBJ1-2, with TRBD1 identical over 7 bases. The CDR3 is 13 residues long. Germline trimming cut 6 bases from V and 6 bases from J; bases unmatched to any gene: 7.

The sample holds many counts of this clonotype. The chain employs TRBV27 and TRBJ2-7, with D perhaps TRBD1 (5 bases). From germline, CDR1 is MNHEY and CDR2 SMNVEV (reference sequence). The CDR3 has 13 amino acids. V lost 4 bases to trimming and J lost 2 bases, with 9 bases between them. This CDR3 is CASSYDRTYEQYF. The CDR3 DNA sequence: TGTGCCAGCAGTTATGACAGAACCTACGAGCAGTACTTC.

The chain links TRBV7-2 to TRBJ2-7; 11 bases line up with TRBD2. CDR3 length: 18 residues. With 0 bases clipped from V and 0 bases from J, the junction kept 7 bases outside the gene matches. The germline gives CDR1 SGHTA, CDR2 FQGNSA. CDR3 protein: CASSLAPSGGPSSYEQYF. The CDR3 DNA is TGTGCCAGCAGCTTAGCTCCTAGCGGGGGGCCGAGCTCCTACGAGCAGTACTTC.

With regard to this clonotype: The germline gene is not matched at one end of the junction; a read error may be the cause. V and J are TRBV2 and TRBJ1-3, with D hard to call. The CDR3 runs 15 residues. The germline gives CDR1 SNHLY, CDR2 FYNNEI. The CDR3 region is CAGSEQGSSGNTIYF. The CDR3 nucleotides are TGTGCCGGCAGTGAACAAGGGAGCTCTGGAAACACCATATATTTT.

The chain carries TRBV3-1 and TRBJ1-5; D possibly corresponds to TRBD1 (6 bases). From germline, CDR1 is LGHDT and CDR2 YNNKEL (reference sequence). The CDR3 is 16 amino acids. Trimming stripped 0 bases from V and 2 bases from J, with 11 bases between. The CDR3 coding sequence is TGTGCCAGCAGCCAAGATGGGGGGGGCCGCAATCAGCCCCAGCATTTT. It translates to CASSQDGGGRNQPQHF.

The V and J genes are TRBV6-5 and TRBJ2-6; possibly TRBD1 for D (6 bases). Germline V gene sequence: CDR1 MNHEY, CDR2 SVGAGI. The CDR3 spans 18 residues. V gave up 0 bases and J gave up 0 bases, with 12 bases separating them. CDR3 residues: CASSYSGQFSSGANVLTF. The CDR3 bases are TGTGCCAGCAGTTACTCTGGACAGTTTAGCTCTGGGGCCAACGTCCTGACTTTC.

The chain carries TRBV4-1 and TRBJ2-1, with 7 bases matching TRBD1. This CDR3 has 16 residues. The V segment lost 0 bases and the J segment 2 bases; nucleotides outside the gene matches: 4. CDR1 and CDR2 from the germline V gene are MGHRA and YSYEKL. DNA of the CDR3: TGCGCCAGCAGCCAAGATCGAGGGGGCCCCTACAATGAGCAGTTCTTC. This sequence encodes CASSQDRGGPYNEQFF.

The rearrangement joins TRBV6-6 to TRBJ1-2; maybe TRBD1 (5 bases). Germline loops: CDR1 MNHNY, CDR2 SVGAGI (reference sequence). Trimming removed 2 bases from V and 6 bases from J, with 10 bases in between. There are 13 residues in the CDR3. CDR3 sequence (DNA): TGTGCCAGCAGTTACACCCAGGGCGATGGCTACACCTTC. It is translated as CASSYTQGDGYTF.

This clonotype was seen repeatedly, ten times or more. The chain uses TRBV2 and TRBJ1-6; D may be TRBD1 (6 bases). This CDR3 comprises 14 residues. Trimming left V 3 bases short and J 10 bases short, with 13 bases between. Germline V gene lookup returns CDR1 SNHLY and CDR2 FYNNEI. The CDR3 DNA is TGTGCCAGCAGTGACAGGGGTTGGCAATCACCCCTCCACTTT. It translates to CASSDRGWQSPLHF.